The rows below give T cell receptor beta chains drawn from one sample of a study of T cells in tuberculosis. Sequencing used immunoSEQ multiplex PCR; TCRdb keeps in-frame clones, though not all of them. The sample contains tens of thousands of clones, more than 75% of which appear only once. The sequences come from PBMCs, collected at tuberculosis diagnosis. These receptors all stem from an adult with tuberculosis. Both conserved end residues are part of each CDR3. Fields, in order: CDR3 DNA, CDR3 protein, J gene, D gene, clone size, V gene. D genes are given only for firm matches. Only part of the rows carry a size: once, few, many, or a class if the clone is expanded.

CDR3nt: TGTGCCAGCAGTGACCCGCATCGGACAACCGGGGAGCTGTTTTTT
CDR3aa: CASSDPHRTTGELFF
j_gene: TRBJ2-2
d_gene: NA
abundance: NA
v_gene: TRBV25-1

CDR3nt: TGTGCCAGCAGTTTAGCGGGAGTGATTGAGGATACGCAGTATTTT
CDR3aa: CASSLAGVIEDTQYF
j_gene: TRBJ2-3
d_gene: TRBD2
abundance: NA
v_gene: TRBV28

CDR3nt: TGTGCCAGCAGCTTAGTCCTGGCAGGAGAGGGCTATGGCTACACCTTC
CDR3aa: CASSLVLAGEGYGYTF
j_gene: TRBJ1-2
d_gene: NA
abundance: NA
v_gene: TRBV7-8

CDR3nt: TGTGCCAGCTCACCAAAGGCGACAGGGGAAGTGGTTTATGGCTACACCTTC
CDR3aa: CASSPKATGEVVYGYTF
j_gene: TRBJ1-2
d_gene: TRBD1
abundance: NA
v_gene: TRBV18

CDR3nt: TGTGCCAGCAGGCGACAGGGAATCGGGGAGCTGTTTTTT
CDR3aa: CASRRQGIGELFF
j_gene: TRBJ2-2
d_gene: TRBD1
abundance: NA
v_gene: TRBV6-5

CDR3nt: TGTGCCAGCAGTTCTCAGGTTAATTCACCCCTCCACTTT
CDR3aa: CASSSQVNSPLHF
j_gene: TRBJ1-6
d_gene: NA
abundance: NA
v_gene: TRBV6-6

CDR3nt: TGTGCCATCAGTGAGCGGGTCACCTACGAGCAGTACTTC
CDR3aa: CAISERVTYEQYF
j_gene: TRBJ2-7
d_gene: NA
abundance: NA
v_gene: TRBV10-3

CDR3nt: TGTGCCAGCTCACCACCGAACACAGGGGGCTCCTACAATGAGCAGTTCTTC
CDR3aa: CASSPPNTGGSYNEQFF
j_gene: TRBJ2-1
d_gene: TRBD1
abundance: once
v_gene: TRBV18

CDR3nt: TGTGCCAGCAGCTTAGACCACAGTCCTAATTCACCCCTCCACTTT
CDR3aa: CASSLDHSPNSPLHF
j_gene: TRBJ1-6
d_gene: NA
abundance: NA
v_gene: TRBV11-3

CDR3nt: TGTGCCAGCAGGCACAGGGTTGACTCTGGGGCCAACGTCCTGACTTTC
CDR3aa: CASRHRVDSGANVLTF
j_gene: TRBJ2-6
d_gene: NA
abundance: NA
v_gene: TRBV5-6

CDR3nt: TGCGCCAGCACCGAGGGCGGACAGCTCCAAGAGACCCAGTACTTC
CDR3aa: CASTEGGQLQETQYF
j_gene: TRBJ2-5
d_gene: NA
abundance: NA
v_gene: TRBV5-1

CDR3nt: TGTGCCAGTAGGTCAGGATATGCAACTAATGAAAAACTGTTTTTT
CDR3aa: CASRSGYATNEKLFF
j_gene: TRBJ1-4
d_gene: NA
abundance: once
v_gene: TRBV28

CDR3nt: TGTGCCAGCAGCCGGGGACTACAAGGGGAAGAGACCCAGTACTTC
CDR3aa: CASSRGLQGEETQYF
j_gene: TRBJ2-5
d_gene: TRBD2
abundance: once
v_gene: TRBV6-5

CDR3nt: TGTGCCAGCAGCTTATCCGTGACTAGCACAGATACGCAGTATTTT
CDR3aa: CASSLSVTSTDTQYF
j_gene: TRBJ2-3
d_gene: NA
abundance: NA
v_gene: TRBV7-3